A selection of T cell receptor beta chains follows, all from one sample in a study of beta chain features in type 1 diabetes. The method was immunoSEQ multiplex PCR; TCRdb's version includes in-frame clones alone and lacks a portion of them. Found here are tens of thousands of clones, 49% of them singletons; the top ten hold approximately 0.3%. Sequenced: stem cell memory CD4+ T cells from blood. These receptors all stem from a young man with type 1 diabetes. Each CDR3 is given with its conserved first and last residue. Fields, in order: V gene, J gene, CDR3 protein.

>TRBV4-1|TRBJ2-7
CASSQDWFGTGVYEQYF
>TRBV2|TRBJ2-7
CASGQSYEQYF
>TRBV27|TRBJ1-2
CASMRGDRDSGYTF
>TRBV2|TRBJ1-2
CASLPDRGTGGYTF
>TRBV5-4|TRBJ1-2
CASSLDRGLGYTF
>TRBV30|TRBJ1-4
CAWAGTGDEKLFF
>TRBV7-9|TRBJ2-7
CASRTDRDEQYF
>TRBV6-5|TRBJ2-2
CASSYYGQGGTGELFF
>TRBV11-2|TRBJ1-3
CASSSTGSSGNTIYF
>TRBV7-9|TRBJ2-7
CASSLFVTVSYEQYF
>TRBV12-5|TRBJ2-1
CASAPPAGNEQFF
>TRBV6-1|TRBJ1-2
CASSENRGNYGYTF
>TRBV27|TRBJ2-7
CASSLTRSYEQYF